Presented here are 25 T cell receptor beta chains from one specimen sequenced in a study of blood T cell repertoires in COVID-19. The table came from immunoSEQ multiplex PCR; TCRdb's copy has only in-frame clones and leaves some out. In the table there are 150,000 or so clones, 84% of which are singletons. The sequencing input was PBMCs or T cells enriched from blood (not recorded which). These receptors all come from a woman in her fifties or sixties who had been exposed to COVID-19.

The rearrangement uses TRBV7-2 and TRBJ2-7; 8 bases are shared with TRBD2. There are 13 residues in the CDR3. With V trimmed by 4 bases and J by 5 bases, 4 bases remained unmatched. Germline V CDR1 and CDR2: SGHTA, FQGNSA. The CDR3 DNA sequence: TGTGCCAGCAGCTCGGGGGGGGTCCACGAGCAGTACTTC. It translates to CASSSGGVHEQYF.

J is TRBJ2-2 and V is TRBV7-8; D gene ambiguous. Per the germline V gene, CDR1 is SGHVS and CDR2 is FQNEAQ. Trimming shortened V by 2 bases and J by 2 bases, and 3 bases separated the two germline ends. The CDR3 totals 13 residues. Here the CDR3 reads CASSLLNTGELFF. DNA of the CDR3: TGTGCCAGCAGCTTACTCAACACCGGGGAGCTGTTTTTT.

The chain has TRBV18 and TRBJ2-3; unclear D gene. The germline V and J ends were trimmed by 4 bases and 2 bases, with 10 bases remaining between them. The germline V gene has CDR1 KGHSH and CDR2 LQKENI. The CDR3 spans 14 residues. The CDR3, as DNA: TGTGCCAGCTCACTTTTATTATCCACAGATACGCAGTATTTT. Protein product: CASSLLLSTDTQYF.

The gene calls are TRBV5-4 and TRBJ1-1; D call uncertain. V was trimmed by 0 bases and J by 1 base, leaving 13 bases between them. CDR1 is SGHNT, CDR2 YYREEE, per germline (reference sequence). The CDR3 loop spans 16 amino acids. This CDR3 reads CASSLARQGGNTEAFF. CDR3 nucleotide sequence: TGTGCCAGCAGCTTGGCCCGACAAGGAGGGAACACTGAAGCTTTCTTT.

The chain combines TRBV7-3 with TRBJ2-7; no reliable D call. From germline, CDR1 is SGHTA and CDR2 FQGTGA. The germline V and J ends were trimmed by 4 bases and 3 bases, with 7 bases remaining between them. CDR3 length equals 12 residues. The DNA for the CDR3 is TGTGCCAGCAGCTCCACGGGCTACGAGCAGTACTTC. Protein sequence: CASSSTGYEQYF.

The chain couples TRBV5-1 to TRBJ2-7; 11 bases fit TRBD1. CDR1 and CDR2 (germline): SGHRS, YFSETQ. Losses at the gene ends were 2 bases for V and 3 bases for J; bases not matched to a gene: 7. CDR3 length: 16 residues. CDR3 amino acids: CASSFSGGTGGYEQYF. Written as DNA, the CDR3 is TGCGCCAGCAGCTTCAGTGGTGGGACAGGGGGCTACGAGCAGTACTTC.

The V call is TRBV11-3, the J call TRBJ2-5; TRBD2 matches 9 bases. In germline, CDR1 is SGHNT, CDR2 YENEEA. V shed 5 bases, J shed 3 bases, and the junction held 7 bases outside the gene matches. The CDR3 length is 15 residues. CDR3 nucleotide sequence: TGTGCCAGCAGCCAAGGACTAGCGAGCAAAGAGACCCAGTACTTC. Translating gives CASSQGLASKETQYF.

The genes are TRBV11-3 and TRBJ1-1, with 7 bases aligning to TRBD1. Trimming at V came to 4 bases and at J to 1 base, leaving 6 bases not matched to a gene. There are 15 residues in the CDR3. The V gene's germline CDR1 is SGHNT and CDR2 YENEEA. In DNA form, the CDR3 reads TGTGCCAGCAGCTCCGGGGGACAGACGAACACTGAAGCTTTCTTT. This sequence encodes CASSSGGQTNTEAFF.

CDR3 sequence reads: CASSSIDRGPFNTEAFF. In DNA, the CDR3 is TGTGCCAGCAGCTCGATAGACAGGGGCCCTTTTAACACTGAAGCTTTCTTT. V usage is TRBV5-4 and J usage is TRBJ1-1, with 8 bases matching TRBD1. CDR3 length: 17 amino acids. J gave up 2 bases and V 3 bases, and 12 bases lay outside the gene matches. CDR1 and CDR2 from the germline V gene are SGHNT and YYREEE (reference sequence).

This clone was observed a few times. The J gene is TRBJ2-7, the V gene TRBV2; 9 bases match TRBD1. This CDR3 comprises 19 residues. Germline V gene sequence: CDR1 SNHLY, CDR2 FYNNEI. Trimming at V came to 2 bases and at J to 2 bases, leaving 16 bases not matched to a gene. The CDR3 loop is CASSENRSGTGLRAYEQYF. The CDR3 coding sequence is TGTGCCAGCAGTGAAAATCGTAGTGGGACAGGGCTGAGAGCCTACGAGCAGTACTTC. Based on the CDR3 plus reference TRBV2 and TRBJ2-7, the full variable domain is EPEVTQTPSHQVTQMGQEVILRCVPISNHLYFYWYRQILGQKVEFLVSFYNNEISEKSEIFDDQFSVERPDGSNFTLKIRSTKLEDSAMYFCASSENRSGTGLRAYEQYFGPGTRLTVT.

V and J are TRBV29-1 and TRBJ2-7; D is perhaps TRBD1 (6 bases). Trimming took off 7 bases at V and 4 bases at J, with 11 bases between the two ends. The CDR3 is 11 residues long. Germline CDR1 and CDR2: SQVTM and ANQGSEA. The CDR3 here is CSASGVYEQYF. Here the CDR3 DNA reads TGCAGCGCTTCAGGGGTGTACGAGCAGTACTTC.

CDR3 sequence reads: CASGPPPGYSNQPQHF. The CDR3 DNA reads as TGTGCTAGTGGTCCCCCTCCGGGATATAGCAATCAGCCCCAGCATTTT. The rearrangement links TRBV12-5 to TRBJ1-5; D ambiguous. V was shortened by 5 bases and J by 0 bases, with 14 bases between the two germline ends. This CDR3 is built from 16 residues. Germline lookup yields CDR1 LGHNT and CDR2 FRNRAP.

This clone showed up many times. V gene TRBV6-5 combines with J gene TRBJ1-2; 7 positions agree with TRBD1. With V trimmed by 6 bases and J by 2 bases, 0 bases remained unmatched. From germline, CDR1 is MNHEY and CDR2 SVGAGI. CDR3 length: 12 amino acids. Written as DNA, the CDR3 is TGTGCCAGCAGGACAGGGAACTATGGCTACACCTTC. Its protein is CASRTGNYGYTF.

The rearrangement uses TRBV27 and TRBJ2-3; tentatively, D is TRBD1 (5 bases). The CDR3 spans 17 residues. The V and J ends lost 5 bases and 5 bases respectively, with 23 bases between them. Germline CDR1 reads MNHEY; CDR2 reads SMNVEV (reference sequence). CDR3 region: CASSHPRALTSQDTQYF. The CDR3 DNA reads as TGTGCCAGCAGTCACCCCAGGGCCTTGACGTCACAAGATACGCAGTATTTT.

The V call is TRBV9, the J call TRBJ2-5, with D possibly being TRBD1 (6 bases). The CDR3 spans 15 residues. CDR1 and CDR2 from the germline V gene are SGDLS and YYNGEE. The germline V and J ends were trimmed by 0 bases and 4 bases, with 13 bases remaining between them. The CDR3 spells CASSVGMGAGETQYF. For the CDR3, the DNA is TGTGCCAGCAGCGTAGGAATGGGGGCAGGAGAGACCCAGTACTTC.

The table lists this clone with many counts. This chain links TRBV6-2 or TRBV6-3 with TRBJ2-3; 9 bases are shared with TRBD1. Per the germline V gene, CDR1 is MNHEY and CDR2 is SVGEGT. The CDR3 length is 16 residues. Trimming removed 6 bases from V and 3 bases from J; junction bases left unmatched: 10. The CDR3 DNA reads as TGTGCCAGCAGCCCCAACAGGGGGCTGGGGACAGATACGCAGTATTTT. It translates to CASSPNRGLGTDTQYF.

This chain joins TRBV12-3 or TRBV12-4 and TRBJ2-7; TRBD1 is a possible D gene (5 bases). The length of the CDR3 is 12 residues. Trimming stripped 4 bases from V and 3 bases from J, with 7 bases between. The CDR3 region has the DNA TGTGCCAGCAGTTCCGACAGCTACGAGCAGTACTTC. Its translation: CASSSDSYEQYF.

The chain recombines TRBV27 with TRBJ2-7; D ambiguous. Trimming shortened V by 9 bases and J by 5 bases, and 14 bases separated the two germline ends. Germline assignment: CDR1 MNHEY and CDR2 SMNVEV (reference sequence). This CDR3 region has 12 residues. The CDR3 spells CARPPLAHEQYF. The CDR3 DNA sequence: TGTGCCAGACCGCCCTTGGCCCACGAGCAGTACTTC.

This chain connects TRBV4-3 to TRBJ1-2; a weak D match, TRBD1 (6 bases). The CDR3 runs 13 residues. The germline V gene encodes CDR1 LGHNA and CDR2 YSLEER. V was shortened by 5 bases and J by 5 bases, with 12 bases between the two germline ends. Written as DNA, the CDR3 is TGCGCCAGCAGCGGACAGCTTCGGTATGGCTACACCTTC. As protein: CASSGQLRYGYTF.

The V and J genes are TRBV7-8 and TRBJ1-4; 8 bases are a match to TRBD1. There are 17 residues in the CDR3. With V trimmed by 2 bases and J by 6 bases, 11 bases remained unmatched. Germline values: CDR1 SGHVS, CDR2 FQNEAQ. The CDR3 here is CASSLISASRGHEKLFF. CDR3 bases: TGTGCCAGCAGCTTAATATCGGCGTCCAGGGGGCATGAAAAACTGTTTTTT.

The chain is built from TRBV19 and TRBJ2-7, with TRBD2 matching 7 bases. V shed 3 bases and J 0 bases; nucleotides not matched to a gene: 2. The V gene's germline CDR1 is LNHDA and CDR2 SQIVND (reference sequence). There are 14 residues in the CDR3. CDR3 nucleotides: TGTGCCAGTAGTATCACGGGGGGCTCCTACGAGCAGTACTTC. This codes for CASSITGGSYEQYF. Full variable domain (remainder filled in from reference TRBV19 and TRBJ2-7): DGGITQSPKYLFRKEGQNVTLSCEQNLNHDAMYWYRQDPGQGLRLIYYSQIVNDFQKGDIAEGYSVSREKKESFPLTVTSAQKNPTAFYLCASSITGGSYEQYFGPGTRLTVT.

The chain uses TRBV30 and TRBJ1-2; 9 bases fit TRBD1. The CDR3 runs to 13 residues. The V gene end was trimmed by 3 bases and the J gene end by 5 bases; junction bases not matched to a gene: 4. Germline lookup yields CDR1 GTSNPN and CDR2 SVGIG (reference sequence). DNA of the CDR3: TGTGCCTGGAGGGCCGGGACAGGGTATGGCTACACCTTC. Translation: CAWRAGTGYGYTF.

The rearrangement uses TRBV27 and TRBJ1-2; the D is unclear. This CDR3 has 13 amino acids. Germline lookup yields CDR1 MNHEY and CDR2 SMNVEV (reference sequence). Trimming left V 5 bases short and J 8 bases short, with 15 bases between. CDR3 sequence (DNA): TGTGCCAGCAGTCGGGGATGGGAGACGGGCTACACCTTC. This gives the protein CASSRGWETGYTF.

The J gene is TRBJ1-5, the V gene TRBV11-2; tentative D call: TRBD1 (5 bases). The CDR3 spans 14 residues. Deletions cut 1 base from V and 4 bases from J, with 8 bases between. The germline CDR1 and CDR2 sequences are SGHAT and FQNNGV. The CDR3 region is CASSLVGTNQPQHF. DNA for the CDR3: TGTGCCAGCAGCTTAGTCGGGACTAATCAGCCCCAGCATTTT.

This clone was recorded only once. The chain combines TRBV5-1 with TRBJ2-3; 7 bases agree with TRBD1. Germline-derived CDR1 and CDR2 are SGHRS and YFSETQ. The trim removed 3 bases at V and 1 base at J, leaving 8 bases unmatched. This CDR3 contains 16 residues. The CDR3 bases are TGCGCCAGCAGCTATCCCCGGGACAGACGCACAGATACGCAGTATTTT. As protein: CASSYPRDRRTDTQYF.